Reported below is one T cell receptor beta chain. This CDR3 is 14 amino acids long. V shed 6 bases, J shed 3 bases, and the junction held 4 bases outside the gene matches. Sample-barcoded 5' priming and a J-beta primer mix drove a second PCR of roughly 6 to 12 cycles. One entry per CDR3 protein results from TCRdb running MiXCR on the 5' RACE reads. Among about 800,000 distinct CDR3 sequences, roughly 25% were seen once, and the ten largest hold more than 3%. This sample is part of a study of blood T cells in healthy people across ages. These same records also appear under a second study, on T cells of mothers and their children.

The V gene is TRBV12-3 or TRBV12-4, the J gene TRBJ2-3; 9 nucleotides line up with TRBD1. The sample consisted of blood. The TCR comes from a boy aged 5 to 17 in good health. In nucleotides, the CDR3 is TGTGCCAGCAGGAAGGACAGGGGTACAGATACGCAGTATTTT. Encoded protein: CASRKDRGTDTQYF.